Listed here are 2 T cell receptor beta chains from one sample, sequenced in a study of T cell responses to AZD1222 COVID-19 vaccine (dated by TCRdb to the early 2020s). The library came from the immunoSEQ multiplex PCR assay. Imported from immuneACCESS, the table was reduced by TCRdb to in-frame sequences with V and J called. These copies leave out some clones; in studies compared against another copy, an unresolved V gene accounts for under half, and the cause of the remainder is not known. The sample data list about 130,000 clones, and 86% of these were observed just once. The ten largest clones represent around 12% of the sample. The time point label corresponds to: baseline before first vaccination. Specimen: peripheral blood, collected on day 0 of AZD1222 vaccination. The receptors stem from an adult in good health.

The chain employs TRBV29-1 and TRBJ1-1, with 10 nucleotides matching TRBD1. Germline V gives CDR1 SQVTM, CDR2 ANQGSEA. V was clipped by 8 bases and J by 5 bases; unmatched bases: 5. The CDR3 has 12 amino acids. The CDR3 loop is CSFRTGGTEAFF. The CDR3 DNA follows: TGCAGCTTTCGGACAGGGGGAACTGAAGCTTTCTTT. Complete variable domain (other parts from reference TRBV29-1 and TRBJ1-1): SAVISQKPSRDICQRGTSLTIQCQVDSQVTMMFWYRQQPGQSLTLIATANQGSEATYESGFVIDKFPISRPNLTFSTLTVSNMSPEDSSIYLCSFRTGGTEAFFGQGTRLTVV.

The chain is built from TRBV29-1 and TRBJ2-1, with 9 bases lining up with TRBD2. Trimming cost V 3 bases and J 8 bases; bases outside gene matches: 23. The CDR3 is 19 amino acids. Germline lookup yields CDR1 SQVTM and CDR2 ANQGSEA. CDR3 region: CSVEGPETLAGDKWDEQFF. The DNA for the CDR3 is TGCAGCGTTGAGGGACCCGAAACGTTAGCGGGAGACAAATGGGATGAGCAGTTCTTC.